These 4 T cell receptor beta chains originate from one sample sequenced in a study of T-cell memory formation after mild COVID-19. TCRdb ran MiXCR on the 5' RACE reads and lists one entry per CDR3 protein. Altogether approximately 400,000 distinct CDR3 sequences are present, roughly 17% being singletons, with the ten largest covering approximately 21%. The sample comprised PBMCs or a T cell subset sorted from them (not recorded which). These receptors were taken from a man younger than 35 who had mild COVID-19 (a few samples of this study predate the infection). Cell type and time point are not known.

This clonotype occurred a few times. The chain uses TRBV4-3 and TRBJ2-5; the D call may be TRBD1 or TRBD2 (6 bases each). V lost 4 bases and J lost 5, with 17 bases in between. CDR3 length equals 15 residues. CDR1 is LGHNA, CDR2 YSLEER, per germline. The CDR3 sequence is CASSLYSGAEETQYF. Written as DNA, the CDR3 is TGCGCCAGCAGCCTGTACTCGGGGGCAGAGGAGACCCAGTACTTC.

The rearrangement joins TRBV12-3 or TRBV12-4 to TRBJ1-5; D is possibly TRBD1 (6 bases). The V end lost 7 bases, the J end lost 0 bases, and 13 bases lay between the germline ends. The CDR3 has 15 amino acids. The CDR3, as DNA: TGTGCCAGCACCTACAGGGTAAATAGCAATCAGCCCCAGCATTTT. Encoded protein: CASTYRVNSNQPQHF.

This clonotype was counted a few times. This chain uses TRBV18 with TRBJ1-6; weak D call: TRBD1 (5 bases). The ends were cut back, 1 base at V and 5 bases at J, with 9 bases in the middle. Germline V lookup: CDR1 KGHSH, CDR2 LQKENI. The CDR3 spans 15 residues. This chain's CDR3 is CASSPRTDNNSPLHF. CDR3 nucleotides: TGTGCCAGCTCACCACGAACGGACAATAATTCACCCCTCCACTTT.

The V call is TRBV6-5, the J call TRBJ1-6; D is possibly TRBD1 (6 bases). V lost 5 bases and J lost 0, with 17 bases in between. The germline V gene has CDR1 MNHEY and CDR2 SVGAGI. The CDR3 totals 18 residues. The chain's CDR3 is CASSEGWGAISYNSPLHF. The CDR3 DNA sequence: TGTGCCAGCAGTGAGGGATGGGGGGCGATCTCCTATAATTCACCCCTCCACTTT.